The rows below give T cell receptor beta chains drawn from one sample of a study of cytomegalovirus exposure and HLA in healthy donors. The protocol was immunoSEQ multiplex PCR, while the TCRdb copy is restricted to in-frame clones and leaves out a portion. Altogether approximately 110,000 clones are present, around 86% being singletons, with the ten largest covering 6.5% to 8.5%. The specimen sequenced was PBMCs. These receptors were collected from a young man in good health and CMV-seropositive. Both conserved end residues are part of each CDR3. D genes are given only for firm matches. Clone size is shown for a subset of rows, as once, few, many or a class of expanded clone.

abundance: -; j_gene: TRBJ2-5; v_gene: TRBV5-4; d_gene: -; CDR3nt: TGTGCCAGCAGCTTGGTTGCAGGGGCCCTCCAAGAGACCCAGTACTTC; CDR3aa: CASSLVAGALQETQYF
abundance: -; j_gene: TRBJ2-1; v_gene: TRBV6-1; d_gene: TRBD1; CDR3nt: TGTGCCAGCAGTGATCCTGGGACAGGGGGCGGTGAGCAGTTCTTC; CDR3aa: CASSDPGTGGGEQFF
abundance: -; j_gene: TRBJ1-2; v_gene: TRBV7-9; d_gene: TRBD1; CDR3nt: TGTGCCAGCAGCTTCTATCAGGGGGCACACTATGGCTACACCTTC; CDR3aa: CASSFYQGAHYGYTF
abundance: -; j_gene: TRBJ1-1; v_gene: TRBV28; d_gene: -; CDR3nt: TGTGCCAGCAGTTTGCGGAGAGAAGCTTTCTTT; CDR3aa: CASSLRREAFF
abundance: -; j_gene: TRBJ2-2; v_gene: TRBV5-6; d_gene: TRBD1; CDR3nt: TGTGCCAGCAGCTATGACAGGGTCTCCACCGGGGAGCTGTTTTTT; CDR3aa: CASSYDRVSTGELFF
abundance: -; j_gene: TRBJ1-1; v_gene: TRBV5-1; d_gene: TRBD1; CDR3nt: TGCGCCAGCAGCTTGGAAGCAGGGGGTAGCACTGAAGCTTTCTTT; CDR3aa: CASSLEAGGSTEAFF
abundance: -; j_gene: TRBJ1-6; v_gene: TRBV30; d_gene: -; CDR3nt: TGTGCCTGGGAGAATCGGGAGGGCAGGAATTCACCCCTCCACTTT; CDR3aa: CAWENREGRNSPLHF
abundance: -; j_gene: TRBJ1-2; v_gene: TRBV14; d_gene: TRBD1; CDR3nt: TGTGCCAGCAGCCAAGGACAGGGGCGAGGCTACACCTTC; CDR3aa: CASSQGQGRGYTF
abundance: -; j_gene: TRBJ1-1; v_gene: TRBV7-8; d_gene: -; CDR3nt: TGTGCCAGCAGCTTGCCCGGACAGAGAACGACTGAAGCTTTCTTT; CDR3aa: CASSLPGQRTTEAFF
abundance: -; j_gene: TRBJ1-5; v_gene: TRBV4-1; d_gene: -; CDR3nt: TGCGCCAGCAGCCAAGGGCGGGGGTCTTTCGATCAGCCCCAGCATTTT; CDR3aa: CASSQGRGSFDQPQHF
abundance: -; j_gene: TRBJ1-5; v_gene: TRBV7-6; d_gene: TRBD1; CDR3nt: TGTGCCAGCAGCTCAGGACAGGGTGGGAGCAATCAGCCCCAGCATTTT; CDR3aa: CASSSGQGGSNQPQHF
abundance: -; j_gene: TRBJ2-3; v_gene: TRBV5-6; d_gene: TRBD2; CDR3nt: TGTGCCAGCAGCTTGGCCGCTAGCGGGGGAAGGAGGCAGTATTTT; CDR3aa: CASSLAASGGRRQYF
abundance: -; j_gene: TRBJ1-5; v_gene: TRBV6-5; d_gene: -; CDR3nt: TGTGCCAGCAGTTACTCGCGATACGGCAATCAGCCCCAGCATTTT; CDR3aa: CASSYSRYGNQPQHF
abundance: once; j_gene: TRBJ1-6; v_gene: TRBV2; d_gene: -; CDR3nt: TGTGCCAGCAGTGGGGAGCAGAGTATTAATTCACCCCTCCACTTT; CDR3aa: CASSGEQSINSPLHF
abundance: -; j_gene: TRBJ1-4; v_gene: TRBV30; d_gene: -; CDR3nt: TGTGCCTCAAACTTCCGGGGGGTGGAAAAACTGTTTTTT; CDR3aa: CASNFRGVEKLFF